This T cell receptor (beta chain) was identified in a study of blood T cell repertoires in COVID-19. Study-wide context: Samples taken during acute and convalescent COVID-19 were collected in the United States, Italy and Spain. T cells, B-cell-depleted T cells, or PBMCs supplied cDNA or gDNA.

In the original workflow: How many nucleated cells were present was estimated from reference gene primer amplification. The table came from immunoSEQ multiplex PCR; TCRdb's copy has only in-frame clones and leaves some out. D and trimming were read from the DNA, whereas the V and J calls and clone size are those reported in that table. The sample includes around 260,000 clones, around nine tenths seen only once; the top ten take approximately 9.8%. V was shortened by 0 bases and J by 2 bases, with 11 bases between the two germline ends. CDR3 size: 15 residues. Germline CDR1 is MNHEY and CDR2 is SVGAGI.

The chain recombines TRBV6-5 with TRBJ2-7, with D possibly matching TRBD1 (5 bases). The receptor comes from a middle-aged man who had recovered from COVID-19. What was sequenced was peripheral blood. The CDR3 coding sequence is TGTGCCAGCAGTTACTCTCAGGACAACACCTACGAGCAGTACTTC. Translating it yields CASSYSQDNTYEQYF.